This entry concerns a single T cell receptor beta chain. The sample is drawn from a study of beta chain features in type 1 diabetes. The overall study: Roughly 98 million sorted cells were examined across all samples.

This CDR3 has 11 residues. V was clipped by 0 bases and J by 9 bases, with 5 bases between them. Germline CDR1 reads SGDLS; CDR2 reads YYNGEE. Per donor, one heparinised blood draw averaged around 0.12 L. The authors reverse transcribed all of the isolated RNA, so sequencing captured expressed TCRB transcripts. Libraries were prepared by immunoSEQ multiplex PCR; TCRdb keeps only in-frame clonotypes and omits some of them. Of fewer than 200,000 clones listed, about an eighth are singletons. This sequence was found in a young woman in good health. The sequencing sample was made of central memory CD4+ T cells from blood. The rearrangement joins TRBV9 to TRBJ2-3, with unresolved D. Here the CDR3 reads CASSVEHTQYF. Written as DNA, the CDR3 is TGTGCCAGCAGCGTAGAGCACACGCAGTATTTT. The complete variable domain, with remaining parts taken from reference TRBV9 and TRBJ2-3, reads DSGVTQTPKHLITATGQRVTLRCSPRSGDLSVYWYQQSLDQGLQFLIQYYNGEERAKGNILERFSAQQFPDLHSELNLSSLELGDSALYFCASSVEHTQYFGPGTRLTVL.